This record covers a single TCR beta chain. Its specificity is unknown. Measured with immunoSEQ multiplex PCR; TCRdb has only the in-frame clones, and not every one. The sample has 60,000 to 100,000 clones; 85% to 90% are singletons. The entry originates in a study of OX40 agonist ivuxolimab in advanced cancers. Study context: Aged roughly 23 to 79 with a mean of 60 years, they were 82.7% male.

Points from the study as a whole: Blood T cells, both CD4+ and CD8+, expanded clonally by week 6 at 0.1 to 3.0 mg/kg.

The study sampled blood at baseline, cycle 4 day 1, and cycle 7 day 1. Germline lookup yields CDR1 SGHRS and CDR2 YFSETQ. The trim removed 0 bases at V and 9 bases at J, leaving 10 bases unmatched. The CDR3 is 17 amino acids. This sample comprised CD4+ or CD8+ T cells sorted from blood, obtained in a trial of the OX40 agonist ivuxolimab. The J gene is TRBJ2-1, the V gene TRBV5-1, with 12 nucleotides matching TRBD1. This sequence was found in an adult with an advanced solid tumor such as melanoma, head and neck, liver or kidney cancer. The CDR3 sequence: CASSLAGGGQGASEQFF. CDR3 DNA: TGCGCCAGCAGCTTGGCGGGGGGGGGACAGGGGGCTAGTGAGCAGTTCTTC.